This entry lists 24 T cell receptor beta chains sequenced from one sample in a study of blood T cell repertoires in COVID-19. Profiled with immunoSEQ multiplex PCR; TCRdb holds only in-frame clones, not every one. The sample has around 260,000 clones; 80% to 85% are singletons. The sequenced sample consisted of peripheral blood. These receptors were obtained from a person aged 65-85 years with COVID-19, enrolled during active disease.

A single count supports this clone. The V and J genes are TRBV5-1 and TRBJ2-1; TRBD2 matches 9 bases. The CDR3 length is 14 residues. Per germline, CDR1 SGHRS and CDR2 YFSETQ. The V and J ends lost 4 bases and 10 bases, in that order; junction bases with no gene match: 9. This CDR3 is CASSRASGIGEQFF. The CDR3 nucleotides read TGCGCCAGCAGCAGGGCTAGCGGGATCGGAGAGCAGTTCTTC. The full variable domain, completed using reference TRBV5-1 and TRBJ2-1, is KAGVTQTPRYLIKTRGQQVTLSCSPISGHRSVSWYQQTPGQGLQFLFEYFSETQRNKGNFPGRFSGRQFSNSRSEMNVSTLELGDSALYLCASSRASGIGEQFFGPGTRLTVL.

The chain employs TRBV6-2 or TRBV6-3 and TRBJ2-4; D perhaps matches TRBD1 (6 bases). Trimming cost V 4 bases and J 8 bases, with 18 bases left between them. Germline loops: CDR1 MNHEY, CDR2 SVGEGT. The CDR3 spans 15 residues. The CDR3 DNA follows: TGTGCCAGCAGTTCTCCGACAGGACCCAGGGACATTCAGTACTTC. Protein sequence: CASSSPTGPRDIQYF.

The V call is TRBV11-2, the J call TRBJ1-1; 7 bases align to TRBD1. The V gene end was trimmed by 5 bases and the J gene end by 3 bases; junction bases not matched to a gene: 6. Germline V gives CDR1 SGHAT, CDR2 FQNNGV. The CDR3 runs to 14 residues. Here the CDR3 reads CASSPPGQYTEAFF. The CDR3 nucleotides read TGTGCCAGCAGCCCGCCGGGACAGTACACTGAAGCTTTCTTT.

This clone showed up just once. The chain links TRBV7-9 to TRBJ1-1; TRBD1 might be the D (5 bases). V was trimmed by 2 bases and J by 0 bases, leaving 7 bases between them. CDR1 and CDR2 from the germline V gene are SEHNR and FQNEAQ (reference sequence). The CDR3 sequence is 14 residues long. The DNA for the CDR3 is TGTGCCAGCAGCTTACCGACAGTGAACACTGAAGCTTTCTTT. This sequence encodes CASSLPTVNTEAFF.

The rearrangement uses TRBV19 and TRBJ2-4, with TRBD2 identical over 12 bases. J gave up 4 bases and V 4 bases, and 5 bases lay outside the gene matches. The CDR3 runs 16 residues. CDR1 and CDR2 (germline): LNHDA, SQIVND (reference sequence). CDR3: CASSTLTSGSKNIQYF. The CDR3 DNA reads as TGTGCCAGTAGTACCCTGACTAGCGGGAGTAAAAACATTCAGTACTTC. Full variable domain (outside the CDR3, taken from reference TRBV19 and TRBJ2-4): DGGITQSPKYLFRKEGQNVTLSCEQNLNHDAMYWYRQDPGQGLRLIYYSQIVNDFQKGDIAEGYSVSREKKESFPLTVTSAQKNPTAFYLCASSTLTSGSKNIQYFGAGTRLSVL.

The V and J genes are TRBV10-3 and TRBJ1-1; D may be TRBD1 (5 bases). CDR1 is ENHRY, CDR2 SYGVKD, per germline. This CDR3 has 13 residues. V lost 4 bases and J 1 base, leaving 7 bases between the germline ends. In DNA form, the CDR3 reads TGTGCCATCAGTGGCACAGGGAACACTGAAGCTTTCTTT. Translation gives CAISGTGNTEAFF.

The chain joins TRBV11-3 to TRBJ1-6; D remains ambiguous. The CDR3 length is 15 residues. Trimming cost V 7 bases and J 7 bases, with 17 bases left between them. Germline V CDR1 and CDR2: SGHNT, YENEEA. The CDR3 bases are TGTGCCAGCATCACGAGGGCCCGGGAAAATTCACCCCTCCACTTT. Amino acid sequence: CASITRARENSPLHF.

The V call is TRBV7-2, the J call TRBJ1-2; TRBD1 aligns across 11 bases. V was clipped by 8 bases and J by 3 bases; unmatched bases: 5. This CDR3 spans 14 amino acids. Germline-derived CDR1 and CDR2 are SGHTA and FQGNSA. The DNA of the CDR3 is TGTGCCAGCCATAGGACAGGGGGCGACTATGGCTACACCTTC. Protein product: CASHRTGGDYGYTF. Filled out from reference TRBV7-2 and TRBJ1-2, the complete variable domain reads GAGVSQSPSNKVTEKGKDVELRCDPISGHTALYWYRQSLGQGLEFLIYFQGNSAPDKSGLPSDRFSAERTGGSVSTLTIQRTQQEDSAVYLCASHRTGGDYGYTFGSGTRLTVV.

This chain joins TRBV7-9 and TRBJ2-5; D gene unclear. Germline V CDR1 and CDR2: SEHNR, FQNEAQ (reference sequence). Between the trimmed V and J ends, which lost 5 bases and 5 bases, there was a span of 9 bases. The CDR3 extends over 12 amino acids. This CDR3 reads CASSLSRETQYF. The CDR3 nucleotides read TGTGCCAGCAGCCTTAGTCGGGAGACCCAGTACTTC.

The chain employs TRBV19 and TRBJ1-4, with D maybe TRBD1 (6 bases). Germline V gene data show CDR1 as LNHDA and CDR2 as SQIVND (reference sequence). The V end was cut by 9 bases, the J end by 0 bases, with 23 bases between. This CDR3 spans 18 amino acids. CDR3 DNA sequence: TGTGCCAGCCAGGGGACGACCCAACTTCCTTCAACTAATGAAAAACTGTTTTTT. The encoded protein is CASQGTTQLPSTNEKLFF.

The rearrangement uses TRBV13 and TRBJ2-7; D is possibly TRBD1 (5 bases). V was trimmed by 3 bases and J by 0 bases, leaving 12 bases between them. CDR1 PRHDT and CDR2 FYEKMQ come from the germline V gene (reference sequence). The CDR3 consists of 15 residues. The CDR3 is CASSFQGGPSYEQYF. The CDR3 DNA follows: TGTGCCAGCAGCTTCCAGGGCGGACCCTCCTACGAGCAGTACTTC.

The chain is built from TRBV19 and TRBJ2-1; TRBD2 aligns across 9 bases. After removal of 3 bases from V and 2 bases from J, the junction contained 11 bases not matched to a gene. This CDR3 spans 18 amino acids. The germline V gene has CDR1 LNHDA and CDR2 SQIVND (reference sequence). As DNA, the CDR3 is TGTGCCAGTAGTATCAGCTTGAGCGGGACTAGCCCCTACAATGAGCAGTTCTTC. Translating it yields CASSISLSGTSPYNEQFF.

This chain's CDR3 is CASSAQGQLFSSGRIRDCEQYF. DNA of the CDR3: TGTGCCAGCAGTGCCCAGGGACAGCTATTCTCTAGCGGGAGAATTCGGGACTGCGAGCAGTACTTC. The V call is TRBV9, the J call TRBJ2-7, with TRBD2 matching over 10 bases. The V segment lost 5 bases and the J segment 6 bases; nucleotides outside the gene matches: 32. Germline V CDR1 and CDR2: SGDLS, YYNGEE. There are 22 residues in the CDR3.

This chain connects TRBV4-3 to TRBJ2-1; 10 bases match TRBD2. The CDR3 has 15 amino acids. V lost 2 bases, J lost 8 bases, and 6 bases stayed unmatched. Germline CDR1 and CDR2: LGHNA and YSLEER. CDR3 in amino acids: CASSQTSGISDEQFF. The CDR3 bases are TGCGCCAGCAGCCAAACTAGCGGGATTTCGGATGAGCAGTTCTTC.

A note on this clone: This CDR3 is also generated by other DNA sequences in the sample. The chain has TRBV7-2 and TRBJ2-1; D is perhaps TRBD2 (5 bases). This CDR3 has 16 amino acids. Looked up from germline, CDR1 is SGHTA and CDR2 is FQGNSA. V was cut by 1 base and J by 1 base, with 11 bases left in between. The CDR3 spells CASSLVPGTSYNEQFF. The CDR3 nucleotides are TGTGCCAGCAGCTTAGTGCCGGGAACGTCCTACAATGAGCAGTTCTTC.

DNA for the CDR3: TGTGCCAGCATTTACGGGACTACCGATGAGCAGTTCTTC. Its translation is CASIYGTTDEQFF. V and J are TRBV21-1 and TRBJ2-1; the D call in the table, TRBD2, was not verified against the DNA. TRBV21-1 is tagged as a pseudogene. The length of the CDR3 is 13 residues.

In DNA form, the CDR3 reads TGCAGTGCTAGTCTCCCGGGTGGTGGCTACACCTTC. It yields the protein CSASLPGGGYTF. The chain combines TRBV20-1 with TRBJ1-2; no firm D call. From germline, CDR1 is DFQATT and CDR2 SNEGSKA (reference sequence). V was pared by 3 bases and J by 7 bases, with 12 bases between. The CDR3 is 12 amino acids.

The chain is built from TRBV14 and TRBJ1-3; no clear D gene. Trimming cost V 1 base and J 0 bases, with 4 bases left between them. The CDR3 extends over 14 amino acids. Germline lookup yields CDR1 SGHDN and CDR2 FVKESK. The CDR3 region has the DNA TGTGCCAGCAGCCAAGGGAGCTCTGGAAACACCATATATTTT. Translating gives CASSQGSSGNTIYF.

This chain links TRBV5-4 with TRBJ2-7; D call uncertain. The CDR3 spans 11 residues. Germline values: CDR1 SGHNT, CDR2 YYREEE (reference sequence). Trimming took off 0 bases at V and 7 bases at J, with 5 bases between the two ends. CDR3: CASSLGREQYF. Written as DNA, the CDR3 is TGTGCCAGCAGCTTGGGGCGGGAGCAGTACTTC.

CDR3 loop: CASSPPGKSGEQFF. Here the CDR3 DNA reads TGTGCCAGCAGCCCCCCGGGAAAGTCGGGTGAGCAGTTCTTC. The rearrangement uses TRBV7-2 and TRBJ2-1; tentatively, D is TRBD2 (5 bases). The CDR3 is 14 amino acids. Trimming took 5 bases from V and 9 from J, leaving 17 bases between them. Germline-derived CDR1 and CDR2 are SGHTA and FQGNSA.

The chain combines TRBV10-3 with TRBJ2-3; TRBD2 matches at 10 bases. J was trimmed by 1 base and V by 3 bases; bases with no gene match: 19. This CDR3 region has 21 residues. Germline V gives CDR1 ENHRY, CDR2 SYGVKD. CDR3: CAISERSGTSAQTRGTDTQYF. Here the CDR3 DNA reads TGTGCCATCAGTGAACGATCCGGGACTAGCGCTCAGACGCGGGGCACAGATACGCAGTATTTT.

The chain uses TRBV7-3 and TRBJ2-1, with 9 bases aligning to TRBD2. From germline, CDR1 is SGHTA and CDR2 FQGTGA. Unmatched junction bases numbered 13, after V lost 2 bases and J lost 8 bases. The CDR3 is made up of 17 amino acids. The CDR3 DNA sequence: TGTGCCAGCAGCTTAGGCGGGCCAGCGGGAGGTTTGGATGAGCAGTTCTTC. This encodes CASSLGGPAGGLDEQFF.

The CDR3 DNA sequence: TGCAGCGTTATTACAGGGGCGGGGGGAGAGACCCAGTACTTC. Translating it yields CSVITGAGGETQYF. The V call is TRBV29-1, the J call TRBJ2-5, with a possible D match to TRBD2 (8 bases). CDR1 is SQVTM and CDR2 is ANQGSEA in the germline V gene. This CDR3 region has 14 residues. V was pared by 5 bases and J by 4 bases, with 17 bases between. The complete variable domain, with remaining parts taken from reference TRBV29-1 and TRBJ2-5, reads SAVISQKPSRDICQRGTSLTIQCQVDSQVTMMFWYRQQPGQSLTLIATANQGSEATYESGFVIDKFPISRPNLTFSTLTVSNMSPEDSSIYLCSVITGAGGETQYFGPGTRLLVL.

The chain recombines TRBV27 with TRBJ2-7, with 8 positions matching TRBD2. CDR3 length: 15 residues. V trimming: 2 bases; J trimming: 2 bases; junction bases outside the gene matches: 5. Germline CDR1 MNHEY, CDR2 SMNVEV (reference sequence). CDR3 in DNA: TGTGCCAGCAGTTTACGAGCGGGAGCTACCTACGAGCAGTACTTC. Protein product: CASSLRAGATYEQYF.